This T cell receptor beta chain originates from a study of blood T cell repertoires in COVID-19. This clone has only one observation. V lost 7 bases and J lost 9; bases outside the gene matches: 8. Per the germline V gene, CDR1 is SNHLY and CDR2 is FYNNEI. The length of the CDR3 is 13 residues. Original handling: The authors estimated nucleated cell counts from reference gene primer amplification. Profiled with immunoSEQ multiplex PCR; TCRdb holds only in-frame clones, not every one. D and trimming come from the DNA, and the V and J calls and clone size come from that table. The sample consists of some 200,000 clones, more than 65% of them appearing once.

This receptor was identified in a woman aged 40 to 49 who had recovered from COVID-19. The sequenced material came from peripheral blood. This chain links TRBV2 with TRBJ2-1, with 8 bases aligning to TRBD2. The CDR3 spells CASNPRGDGEQFF. The CDR3 bases are TGTGCCAGCAACCCGCGGGGGGACGGTGAGCAGTTCTTC.